Below are 27 T cell receptor beta chains sequenced from a single sample in a study of blood T cell repertoires in COVID-19. The assay was immunoSEQ multiplex PCR, and TCRdb's table has in-frame clones only and misses some. The sample records roughly 53,000 clones, approximately 90% being singletons. Sequencing was done on a sample of peripheral blood. The receptors derive from a man older than 75 with acute or convalescent COVID-19.

The V gene is TRBV5-8, the J gene TRBJ1-2; TRBD1 might be the D (6 bases). Germline CDR1 and CDR2: SGHTS and YDEGEE. V lost 3 bases and J 8 bases, leaving 17 bases between the germline ends. This CDR3 contains 14 residues. This CDR3 reads CASSWTSGEGGYTF. In DNA form, the CDR3 reads TGTGCCAGCAGCTGGACGTCAGGGGAGGGAGGCTACACCTTC.

The count of this clone is one. The rearrangement uses TRBV19 and TRBJ1-2, with 7 bases lining up with TRBD1. Germline V lookup: CDR1 LNHDA, CDR2 SQIVND (reference sequence). V lost 6 bases, J lost 6 bases, and 7 bases stayed unmatched. The CDR3 runs to 13 residues. CDR3 sequence reads: CASRTDRVNGYTF. The CDR3 coding sequence is TGTGCCAGTAGGACCGACAGGGTGAATGGCTACACCTTC. The full variable domain, in which reference TRBV19 and TRBJ1-2 provide the parts outside the CDR3, is DGGITQSPKYLFRKEGQNVTLSCEQNLNHDAMYWYRQDPGQGLRLIYYSQIVNDFQKGDIAEGYSVSREKKESFPLTVTSAQKNPTAFYLCASRTDRVNGYTFGSGTRLTVV.

This clone came up a few times. The chain links TRBV7-3 to TRBJ1-1, with TRBD1 identical over 8 bases. Germline CDR1 SGHTA, CDR2 FQGTGA. Trimming cost V 3 bases and J 0 bases; bases outside gene matches: 6. The CDR3 spans 16 residues. This CDR3 is CASSLGSGGLNTEAFF. The CDR3 DNA reads TGTGCCAGCAGCTTGGGCTCAGGGGGCTTGAACACTGAAGCTTTCTTT.

The rearrangement links TRBV7-2 to TRBJ2-7; D remains ambiguous. Germline V gene data show CDR1 as SGHTA and CDR2 as FQGNSA. V was trimmed by 5 bases and J by 2 bases, leaving 16 bases between them. This CDR3 is built from 15 residues. The CDR3: CASSPSGAPAYEQYF. The CDR3 DNA reads TGTGCCAGCAGCCCCTCTGGAGCGCCAGCCTACGAGCAGTACTTC.

The chain recombines TRBV11-2 with TRBJ2-6; possibly TRBD2 for D (6 bases). V was cut by 1 base and J by 3 bases, with 7 bases left in between. The germline gives CDR1 SGHAT, CDR2 FQNNGV. The length of the CDR3 is 15 residues. CDR3 amino acids: CASSLGGGGANVLTF. CDR3 sequence (DNA): TGTGCCAGCAGCTTAGGGGGAGGTGGGGCCAACGTCCTGACTTTC.

V is TRBV19 and J is TRBJ2-7; 10 bases align to TRBD1. The CDR3 length is 17 residues. J gave up 5 bases and V 5 bases, and 15 bases lay outside the gene matches. Germline V gene data show CDR1 as LNHDA and CDR2 as SQIVND (reference sequence). CDR3 region: CASSSNRGTGVIHEQYF. In nucleotides, the CDR3 is TGTGCCAGTAGTTCCAACCGTGGGACAGGGGTAATCCACGAGCAGTACTTC.

This clone was seen only a few times. The genes are TRBV11-2 and TRBJ1-6; no reliable D call. This CDR3 region has 18 residues. The germline V gene encodes CDR1 SGHAT and CDR2 FQNNGV. The V end was cut by 5 bases, the J end by 0 bases, with 17 bases between. The DNA for the CDR3 is TGTGCCAGCAGCCATGTGGTCGACATCCCCTCCTATAATTCACCCCTCCACTTT. Protein: CASSHVVDIPSYNSPLHF.

To note about this clone: Sequence at one end of the junction differs from germline and may be a read error. The chain combines TRBV11-3 with TRBJ2-1; TRBD2 aligns across 13 bases. The germline CDR1 and CDR2 sequences are SGHNT and YENEEA. The CDR3 spans 15 residues. Here the CDR3 reads CASSESGTSGALRIF. The CDR3 DNA follows: TGTGCCAGCAGCGAATCCGGGACTAGCGGGGCCCTTAGGATCTTC.

This sequence joins TRBV19 and TRBJ1-2; a weak D match, TRBD1 (6 bases). There are 14 residues in the CDR3. V gave up 7 bases and J gave up 1 base, with 13 bases separating them. CDR1 LNHDA and CDR2 SQIVND come from the germline V gene (reference sequence). As DNA, the CDR3 is TGTGCCAGTACCCGTGGGGGCAGTAACTATGGCTACACCTTC. It is translated as CASTRGGSNYGYTF.

The sample holds one count of this clone. This chain connects TRBV18 to TRBJ1-1; possible D gene TRBD1, 6 bases. Trimming left V 2 bases short and J 4 bases short, with 17 bases between. This CDR3 spans 16 amino acids. CDR1 is KGHSH and CDR2 is LQKENI in the germline V gene. CDR3 bases: TGTGCCAGCTCACCAGGGAGCAGGGGCGTCGGCACTGAAGCTTTCTTT. It codes for CASSPGSRGVGTEAFF.

The CDR3 is CASSLGLGGGSGNQPQHF. In DNA, the CDR3 is TGTGCCAGCAGCCTCGGACTGGGTGGGGGGTCGGGCAATCAGCCCCAGCATTTT. The gene calls are TRBV4-2 and TRBJ1-5, with D perhaps matching TRBD1 (5 bases). Trimming removed 4 bases from V and 2 bases from J, with 21 bases in between. The germline V gene encodes CDR1 LGHNA and CDR2 YNFKEQ. This CDR3 region has 18 residues.

The J gene is TRBJ1-1, the V gene TRBV30, with TRBD1 as a possible D gene (5 bases). CDR1 is GTSNPN, CDR2 SVGIG, per germline (reference sequence). The CDR3 spans 14 residues. Trimming left V 4 bases short and J 0 bases short, with 12 bases between. The chain's CDR3 is CAWKLGGVNTEAFF. CDR3 DNA: TGTGCCTGGAAATTGGGGGGGGTGAACACTGAAGCTTTCTTT.

The gene calls are TRBV20-1 and TRBJ2-3; 13 bases line up with TRBD2. With 6 bases clipped from V and 14 bases from J, the junction kept 5 bases outside the gene matches. Germline CDR1 reads DFQATT; CDR2 reads SNEGSKA (reference sequence). The CDR3 consists of 11 residues. The DNA of the CDR3 is TGCAGTGCCCTGACTAGCGGGGGGAGGTATTTT. Its translation is CSALTSGGRYF.

The chain couples TRBV4-3 to TRBJ2-2; 8 bases match TRBD2. This CDR3 has 16 amino acids. The J segment lost 5 bases and the V segment lost 4 bases, leaving 9 bases of the junction unmatched. Germline CDR1 LGHNA, CDR2 YSLEER. The CDR3 sequence: CASSPQGIAGTGELFF. DNA of the CDR3: TGCGCCAGCAGCCCCCAGGGAATAGCGGGGACCGGGGAGCTGTTTTTT.

The V and J genes are TRBV5-1 and TRBJ2-7, with D unresolved. Germline V gene data show CDR1 as SGHRS and CDR2 as YFSETQ. The CDR3 runs 14 residues. Deletions cut 0 bases from V and 4 bases from J, with 11 bases between. CDR3 residues: CASSLEQAPYEQYF. CDR3 DNA sequence: TGCGCCAGCAGCTTGGAGCAAGCGCCTTACGAGCAGTACTTC.

This chain uses TRBV6-2 or TRBV6-3 with TRBJ2-7; 12 bases line up with TRBD2. The V segment lost 6 bases and the J segment 0 bases; nucleotides outside the gene matches: 6. The CDR3 runs 16 residues. Germline V gene lookup returns CDR1 MNHEY and CDR2 SVGEGT. In nucleotides, the CDR3 is TGTGCCAGCAGCTATAAGGGACTAGCGGGCTCCTACGAGCAGTACTTC. Translating gives CASSYKGLAGSYEQYF.

V and J are TRBV9 and TRBJ2-1; D may be TRBD2 (5 bases). The CDR3 is 16 residues long. V was cut by 0 bases and J by 4 bases, with 14 bases left in between. Germline values: CDR1 SGDLS, CDR2 YYNGEE. This CDR3 is CASSVGEGRGYNEQFF. The DNA of the CDR3 is TGTGCCAGCAGCGTAGGGGAAGGTCGGGGTTACAATGAGCAGTTCTTC. The entire variable domain, with the rest obtained from reference TRBV9 and TRBJ2-1, is as follows: DSGVTQTPKHLITATGQRVTLRCSPRSGDLSVYWYQQSLDQGLQFLIQYYNGEERAKGNILERFSAQQFPDLHSELNLSSLELGDSALYFCASSVGEGRGYNEQFFGPGTRLTVL.

This chain connects TRBV12-3 or TRBV12-4 to TRBJ1-6, with TRBD1 matching over 7 bases. After removal of 6 bases from V and 10 bases from J, the junction contained 6 bases not matched to a gene. The CDR3 has 13 amino acids. The CDR3 DNA reads TGTGCCAGCAGCCGGGACAGAGAATCACCCCTCCACTTT. This codes for CASSRDRESPLHF.

This sequence joins TRBV14 and TRBJ1-2, with TRBD1 as a possible D gene (6 bases). Trimming removed 4 bases from V and 3 bases from J, with 15 bases in between. CDR3 size: 15 residues. CDR1 SGHDN and CDR2 FVKESK come from the germline V gene. CDR3 in DNA: TGTGCCAGCAGCCCCCTGGGGGGGGCCGACTATGGCTACACCTTC. This codes for CASSPLGGADYGYTF.

V usage is TRBV5-1 and J usage is TRBJ2-3; D ambiguous. Trimming cost V 0 bases and J 5 bases, with 4 bases left between them. The CDR3 spans 12 residues. Looked up from germline, CDR1 is SGHRS and CDR2 is YFSETQ. The CDR3 DNA reads TGCGCCAGCAGCTTGGACAGAGATACGCAGTATTTT. It is translated as CASSLDRDTQYF.

The chain is built from TRBV19 and TRBJ1-2; TRBD1 matches 7 bases. The V and J ends lost 9 bases and 6 bases, in that order; junction bases with no gene match: 16. The CDR3 loop spans 15 amino acids. Germline V gives CDR1 LNHDA, CDR2 SQIVND (reference sequence). CDR3 residues: CASRRQGGGSNGYTF. The CDR3 DNA reads TGTGCCAGCAGGCGACAGGGAGGCGGTTCGAATGGCTACACCTTC.

V and J are TRBV10-3 and TRBJ2-1; TRBD2 agrees at 15 bases. This CDR3 contains 19 residues. CDR1 and CDR2 from the germline V gene are ENHRY and SYGVKD. The V gene end was trimmed by 3 bases and the J gene end by 2 bases; junction bases not matched to a gene: 8. Here the CDR3 reads CAISDFGLAGGPTYNEQFF. CDR3 in DNA: TGTGCCATCAGTGATTTCGGACTAGCGGGGGGGCCGACCTACAATGAGCAGTTCTTC.

The chain carries TRBV9 and TRBJ1-2; D may be TRBD1 (6 bases). Trimming pared 3 bases from V and 4 bases from J, leaving 19 bases between. CDR1 is SGDLS and CDR2 is YYNGEE in the germline V gene. This CDR3 region has 16 residues. This CDR3 reads CASSGGQSWFGYGYTF. CDR3 DNA sequence: TGTGCCAGCAGCGGAGGACAGTCCTGGTTCGGCTATGGCTACACCTTC. The variable domain in full, completed from reference TRBV9 and TRBJ1-2, reads DSGVTQTPKHLITATGQRVTLRCSPRSGDLSVYWYQQSLDQGLQFLIQYYNGEERAKGNILERFSAQQFPDLHSELNLSSLELGDSALYFCASSGGQSWFGYGYTFGSGTRLTVV.

This rearrangement joins TRBV11-2 to TRBJ2-1; 10 bases line up with TRBD1. V trimming: 3 bases; J trimming: 2 bases; junction bases outside the gene matches: 4. In germline, CDR1 is SGHAT, CDR2 FQNNGV. This CDR3 has 16 amino acids. The CDR3 loop is CASSFAGQGAYNEQFF. The CDR3 coding sequence is TGTGCCAGCAGCTTTGCCGGACAGGGGGCCTACAATGAGCAGTTCTTC.

CDR3 region: CASSPQGERNQPQHF. CDR3 bases: TGTGCCAGCAGTCCACAGGGGGAACGCAATCAGCCCCAGCATTTT. The chain links TRBV6-5 to TRBJ1-5, with 8 bases identical to TRBD1. Germline V CDR1 and CDR2: MNHEY, SVGAGI. J gave up 2 bases and V 5 bases, and 5 bases lay outside the gene matches. This CDR3 region has 15 residues.

This clone was counted a few times. This chain uses TRBV9 with TRBJ2-5; 7 nucleotides match TRBD2. CDR1 is SGDLS and CDR2 is YYNGEE in the germline V gene. CDR3 length equals 15 residues. Germline trimming cut 1 base from V and 3 bases from J; bases unmatched to any gene: 6. The CDR3 DNA sequence: TGTGCCAGCAGCGTACGGGCTAGCGGAAAAGAGACCCAGTACTTC. Protein: CASSVRASGKETQYF.

V and J are TRBV7-4 and TRBJ2-2; 13 positions agree with TRBD2. The CDR3 is made up of 19 amino acids. V shed 1 base, J shed 0 bases, and the junction held 5 bases outside the gene matches. CDR1 and CDR2 from the germline V gene are SGHVT and SQSDAQ. For the CDR3, the DNA is TGTGCCAGCAGCTTAGAACTAGCGGGGGGGCGAACGAACACCGGGGAGCTGTTTTTT. This encodes CASSLELAGGRTNTGELFF.